These T cell receptor beta chains were read from a single sample in a study of radiation and T cells in renal cell carcinoma. Repertoires were generated with immunoSEQ multiplex PCR, while TCRdb's copy carries only in-frame clones and drops some. The sample lists roughly 130,000 clones, approximately 90% seen once, with 5.5% to 6.5% in the top ten. Specimen: blood, collected from a patient whose treatment included radiotherapy and nephrectomy. The receptors originated from a woman between 70 and 85 years old with renal cell carcinoma. Each CDR3 is given with its conserved first and last residue. D genes are given only for firm matches. Size values are once, few and many counts, or a class for expanded clones, and some rows have none.

d_call	clone_size	j_call	v_call	cdr3_nt	cdr3_aa
-	-	TRBJ1-1	TRBV7-9	TGTGCCAGCAGCTTAGCGGAGGGTAAGAACACTGAAGCTTTCTTT	CASSLAEGKNTEAFF
-	-	TRBJ2-3	TRBV25-1	TGTGCCAGCAGTAGAGCGTTATTCACAGATACGCAGTATTTT	CASSRALFTDTQYF
TRBD1	-	TRBJ1-1	TRBV6-5	TGTGCCAGCAGTTCTGACAGGGGGCGAGCTTTCTTT	CASSSDRGRAFF
-	-	TRBJ2-7	TRBV30	TGTGCCTGGAGTGGGGGAGCAGGGATCTACGAGCAGTACTTC	CAWSGGAGIYEQYF
TRBD2	-	TRBJ2-2	TRBV7-6	TGTGCCAGCAGCTTACTTAGCGGGGGGTACAACACCGGGGAGCTGTTTTTT	CASSLLSGGYNTGELFF
-	-	TRBJ2-2	TRBV7-9	TGTGCCAGCAGCTGGACGGGCCGAACAGGGGAGCTGTTTTTT	CASSWTGRTGELFF
TRBD2	once	TRBJ2-5	TRBV28	TGTGCCAGCAGTTTTCTGGCGGGGGGGCGAGAGACCCAGTACTTC	CASSFLAGGRETQYF
-	-	TRBJ2-7	TRBV5-1	TGCGCCAGCAGCCCCCCCGGGCTAAGATACGAGCAGTACTTC	CASSPPGLRYEQYF
-	-	TRBJ1-2	TRBV5-4	TGTGCCAGCAGCCCGCGGGGCCCTTCGGGATATGGCTACACCTTC	CASSPRGPSGYGYTF
-	once	TRBJ2-5	TRBV6-5	TGTGCCAGCAGTACGCTCCAGGGCGAGACCCAGTACTTC	CASSTLQGETQYF
-	-	TRBJ2-5	TRBV13	TGTGCCAGCAGCCCGACGAGGACAGAGGTTTTACAAGAGACCCAGTACTTC	CASSPTRTEVLQETQYF
TRBD2	-	TRBJ2-1	TRBV23-1	TGCGCCAGCAGTCGAACTAGCGGGGGGGACCCACGGAATGAGCAGTTCTTC	CASSRTSGGDPRNEQFF
TRBD1	few	TRBJ1-2	TRBV7-2	TGTGCCAGCAGGGGACAGGGAGACTATGGCTACACCTTC	CASRGQGDYGYTF
-	-	TRBJ2-4	TRBV7-2	TGTGCCAGCAGCCCGTTAGGAGCCCGGGCAGCCAAAAACATTCAGTACTTC	CASSPLGARAAKNIQYF
TRBD2	-	TRBJ2-3	TRBV2	TGTGCCACTCGGACTAGCGGGGTTGGTACAGATACGCAGTATTTT	CATRTSGVGTDTQYF
-	-	TRBJ2-1	TRBV30	TGTGCCTGGAGCCGGACTGACGATAACAATGAGCAGTTCTTC	CAWSRTDDNNEQFF
-	-	TRBJ1-3	TRBV4-3	TGCGCCAGCAGCCAAGGGCACGTCAGCTCTGGAAACACCATATATTTT	CASSQGHVSSGNTIYF
-	-	TRBJ1-1	TRBV7-6	TGTGCCAGCAGCGCCGACAGGTCCAGAGCTTTCTTT	CASSADRSRAFF
TRBD1	-	TRBJ2-5	TRBV7-9	TGTGCCAGCAGCTCAGACAGGGGGTTGGGAGAGACCCAGTACTTC	CASSSDRGLGETQYF
-	-	TRBJ1-2	TRBV19	TGTGCCAGTAGTATAGTGCGATCCCCGACGGACTATGGCTACACCTTC	CASSIVRSPTDYGYTF
-	-	TRBJ1-1	TRBV28	TGTGCCAGCAGTCCCTTGGACAGACCGAACACTGAAGCTTTCTTT	CASSPLDRPNTEAFF
-	-	TRBJ2-7	TRBV4-1	TGCGCCAGCAGCCAAGGTCCGGTCACCTACGAGCAGTACTTC	CASSQGPVTYEQYF
-	-	TRBJ1-1	TRBV19	TGTGCCAGTAGTATAGGCCCAGCCCGGAACACTGAAGCTTTCTTT	CASSIGPARNTEAFF
-	few	TRBJ1-1	TRBV15	TGTGCCACCAGCAGAGATAGTGAAGGCACTGAAGCTTTCTTT	CATSRDSEGTEAFF
-	-	TRBJ2-2	TRBV4-1	TGCGCCAGCAGCCCGCTGCAGGGCGGCACCGGGGAGCTGTTTTTT	CASSPLQGGTGELFF
-	few	TRBJ1-1	TRBV6-5	TGTGCCAGCAGTTTCGGATTGGCGGGAGCTGAAGCTTTCTTT	CASSFGLAGAEAFF
TRBD1	-	TRBJ2-1	TRBV9	TGTGCCAGCAGCGCCCGGGACAGGTTTGATGAGCAGTTCTTC	CASSARDRFDEQFF
-	few	TRBJ1-2	TRBV10-3	TGTGCCATCAGTGATCCGGACGGAGCCCCTGGCTACACCTTC	CAISDPDGAPGYTF
-	-	TRBJ2-7	TRBV7-2	TGTGCCAGCAGCTTAGAATGGGCACGAAACTACGAGCAGTACTTC	CASSLEWARNYEQYF
-	-	TRBJ2-3	TRBV6-6	TGTGCCAGCAGTTACCCCAGGGCGGATACGCAGTATTTT	CASSYPRADTQYF
-	-	TRBJ1-4	TRBV28	TGTGCCAGCCGCAGCACTAATGAAAAACTGTTTTTT	CASRSTNEKLFF
TRBD1	-	TRBJ1-1	TRBV6-1	TGTGCCAGCAGGCAGACAGGGGCTGAAGCTTTCTTT	CASRQTGAEAFF
TRBD2	once	TRBJ2-2	TRBV7-3	TGTGCCAGCCGAAAGGGAGGGACGGGGAACACCGGGGAGCTGTTTTTT	CASRKGGTGNTGELFF
-	-	TRBJ2-2	TRBV19	TGTGCCAGTAGTAGTGCAGGGGAGGTCGCCGGGGAGCTGTTTTTT	CASSSAGEVAGELFF
TRBD2	-	TRBJ2-3	TRBV5-6	TGTGCCAGCAGCTCTCCGGGACTAGCGAGCACAGATACGCAGTATTTT	CASSSPGLASTDTQYF
-	-	TRBJ2-1	TRBV19	TGTGCCAGTACGGGGGCCAGGGGTTACAATGAGCAGTTCTTC	CASTGARGYNEQFF
-	-	TRBJ1-4	TRBV7-6	TGTGCCAGCAGCTTAGCGCAGGACCCGACAACTAATGAAAAACTGTTTTTT	CASSLAQDPTTNEKLFF
-	-	TRBJ1-5	TRBV2	TGTGCCAGCGTTCTCGGCCGCAATCAGCCCCAGCATTTT	CASVLGRNQPQHF
-	-	TRBJ2-6	TRBV14	TGTGCCAGCAGCCCCGGGACATCCGCCTTCTCTGGGGCCAACGTCCTGACTTTC	CASSPGTSAFSGANVLTF
-	-	TRBJ1-1	TRBV9	TGTGCCAGCAGCGTAGGCGATCGTAGGGGCTACACTGAAGCTTTCTTT	CASSVGDRRGYTEAFF
-	-	TRBJ1-6	TRBV5-6	TGTGCCAGCAGTCCCGGGGCCAATTCACCCCTCCACTTT	CASSPGANSPLHF
TRBD1	-	TRBJ2-1	TRBV28	TGTGCCAGCAGTAGGGGTATTGGAGGACAGGGGCCGCCTTACTCCAATGAGCAGTTCTTC	CASSRGIGGQGPPYSNEQFF
-	-	TRBJ1-2	TRBV18	TGTGCCAGCTCCCCCACTCCCTATGGCTACACCTTC	CASSPTPYGYTF
-	-	TRBJ1-2	TRBV7-9	TGTGCCAGCAGCTTCGTAGGACAGCAATATGGCTACACCTTC	CASSFVGQQYGYTF
-	-	TRBJ1-6	TRBV6-5	TGTGCCAGCAGTTACTCGAGGGGGGTCAATTCACCCCTCCACTTT	CASSYSRGVNSPLHF
-	-	TRBJ2-5	TRBV6-5	TGTGCCAGCCGCCCCCTGGGACTGCAAGAGACCCAGTACTTC	CASRPLGLQETQYF
TRBD1	-	TRBJ2-7	TRBV27	TGTGCCAGCAGGCGACAGGGATTCAGCTCCTACGAGCAGTACTTC	CASRRQGFSSYEQYF
-	-	TRBJ2-7	TRBV6-5	TGTGCCAGCAGTTCCCCGTGGGACAACATCTACGAGCAGTACTTC	CASSSPWDNIYEQYF
-	-	TRBJ1-1	TRBV28	TGTGCCAGCAGTTCTCCGACCCCTTTCTTT	CASSSPTPFF
-	-	TRBJ2-7	TRBV4-3	TGCGCCAGCAGCCAAGTTGGGGGCCTGGGCTCCGAGCAGTACTTC	CASSQVGGLGSEQYF
-	-	TRBJ1-2	TRBV13	TGTGCCAGCAGCGACCGACGAGGTTCTCATGGCTACACCTTC	CASSDRRGSHGYTF
-	-	TRBJ2-1	TRBV18	TGTGTCAGCTCACCGACGGCTAGCTCCTACAATGAGCAGTTCTTC	CVSSPTASSYNEQFF
-	once	TRBJ2-3	TRBV11-3	TGTGCCAGCAGCTCCCCCTTTGCGGGGAGCCTAGATACGCAGTATTTT	CASSSPFAGSLDTQYF
TRBD1	-	TRBJ2-7	TRBV7-2	TGTGCCAGCAGCACGGGACAGGCACCCTACGAGCAGTACTTC	CASSTGQAPYEQYF
TRBD1	-	TRBJ2-2	TRBV30	TGTGCCTGGAGCAACAGGGGGGCGGCCGGGGAGCTGTTTTTT	CAWSNRGAAGELFF